This TCR beta chain was profiled in a study of blood T cells in healthy people across ages. Broader study findings: Estimated diversity across one million T cells was deemed an underestimate. With unsorted PBMCs, a conclusive comparison of naive versus antigen-experienced cells was not possible.

Germline-derived CDR1 and CDR2 are LNHNV and YYDKDF (reference sequence). The CDR3 has 17 residues. Trimming left V 0 bases short and J 0 bases short, with 12 bases between. This clonotype was seen only a few times. As yet, its antigen is unknown. A sample-barcoded 5' primer and a J-beta primer mix were used in a second PCR of about 7 to 12 cycles. TCRdb re-derived calls from the 5' RACE reads in MiXCR, one entry per CDR3 protein. The sample carries approximately 2,000,000 distinct CDR3 sequences, roughly 43% recorded once. The clonotype was recovered from a human donor in good health. The V gene is TRBV15, the J gene TRBJ2-4; the D gene is possibly TRBD1 (5 bases). The material sequenced was blood. The chain's CDR3 is CATSRDQGNLAKNIQYF. CDR3 DNA sequence: TGTGCCACCAGCAGAGATCAGGGAAACCTAGCCAAAAACATTCAGTACTTC.